These 8 T cell receptor beta chains were all obtained from the same sample, sequenced in a study of PD-1 blockade in mismatch repair-deficient tumors. Assay: immunoSEQ multiplex PCR; the TCRdb copy retains only in-frame clones and omits some. This table holds around 50,000 clones, over 65% found once. The sample in question was peripheral blood, obtained 4 weeks after starting pembrolizumab. The receptors shown here come from an adult with mismatch repair-deficient cancer.

This chain joins TRBV2 and TRBJ2-7, with 7 nucleotides matching TRBD1. V lost 2 bases, J lost 4 bases, and 11 bases stayed unmatched. Germline V CDR1 and CDR2: SNHLY, FYNNEI. The CDR3 consists of 16 residues. The CDR3 DNA sequence: TGTGCCAGCAGTGAAACCCAACAGGGGAAGCGGTACGAGCAGTACTTC. This encodes CASSETQQGKRYEQYF.

This clone was detected once. CDR3: CASSVEGGRVAEQYF. CDR3 nucleotides: TGTGCCAGCAGCGTAGAGGGCGGGAGGGTAGCCGAGCAGTACTTC. The V gene is TRBV7-9, the J gene TRBJ2-7; 9 bases map to TRBD2. Unmatched junction bases numbered 11, after V lost 5 bases and J lost 6 bases. Germline V gene data show CDR1 as SEHNR and CDR2 as FQNEAQ (reference sequence). The CDR3 consists of 15 residues.

V is TRBV6-6 and J is TRBJ1-5, with 9 positions matching TRBD1. V lost 5 bases and J lost 7; bases outside the gene matches: 6. The CDR3 covers 14 residues. Germline CDR1 is MNHNY and CDR2 is SVGAGI (reference sequence). CDR3 nucleotides: TGTGCCAGCAGTCTCGACAGGGGGATGCAGCCCCAGCATTTT. It specifies CASSLDRGMQPQHF.

This clone was found once. V and J are TRBV7-6 and TRBJ2-5, with TRBD2 matching 8 bases. The CDR3 length is 17 residues. The germline gives CDR1 SGHVS, CDR2 FNYEAQ. J gave up 1 base and V 2 bases, and 9 bases lay outside the gene matches. The CDR3 nucleotides are TGTGCCAGCAGCTTAAATCCAGCGGGAGAATTCCAAGAGACCCAGTACTTC. It encodes CASSLNPAGEFQETQYF.

V gene TRBV29-1 combines with J gene TRBJ2-1; unclear D gene. This CDR3 spans 15 amino acids. The V and J ends lost 6 bases and 3 bases respectively, with 18 bases between them. CDR1 and CDR2 (germline): SQVTM, ANQGSEA. CDR3 nucleotides: TGCAGCGTCCCGGGCGGAAGAAACTTCTACAATGAGCAGTTCTTC. This codes for CSVPGGRNFYNEQFF.

V usage is TRBV5-4 and J usage is TRBJ1-2, with D uncertain. V lost 3 bases, J lost 5 bases, and 17 bases lay in between. Looked up from germline, CDR1 is SGHNT and CDR2 is YYREEE (reference sequence). This CDR3 spans 15 amino acids. The chain's CDR3 is CASSSPSWQRYGYTF. The CDR3 nucleotides read TGTGCCAGCAGCTCCCCCTCTTGGCAGCGGTATGGCTACACCTTC.

CDR3 DNA sequence: TGTGCCAGCAGCCCAGATTGGGGGGAAGAGACCCAGTACTTC. The encoded protein is CASSPDWGEETQYF. The chain has TRBV9 and TRBJ2-5, with D possibly matching TRBD2 (6 bases). CDR1 is SGDLS and CDR2 is YYNGEE in the germline V gene. The CDR3 consists of 14 residues. Trimming cost V 4 bases and J 3 bases, with 13 bases left between them.

This clone was counted a few times. The rearrangement joins TRBV2 to TRBJ2-5; perhaps TRBD1 as D (6 bases). Germline loops: CDR1 SNHLY, CDR2 FYNNEI. V dropped 7 bases and J dropped 4 bases, with 16 bases sitting between them. The CDR3 loop spans 14 amino acids. Here the CDR3 reads CASTPDRGGETQYF. CDR3 coding DNA: TGTGCCAGCACCCCGGACAGAGGAGGAGAGACCCAGTACTTC.